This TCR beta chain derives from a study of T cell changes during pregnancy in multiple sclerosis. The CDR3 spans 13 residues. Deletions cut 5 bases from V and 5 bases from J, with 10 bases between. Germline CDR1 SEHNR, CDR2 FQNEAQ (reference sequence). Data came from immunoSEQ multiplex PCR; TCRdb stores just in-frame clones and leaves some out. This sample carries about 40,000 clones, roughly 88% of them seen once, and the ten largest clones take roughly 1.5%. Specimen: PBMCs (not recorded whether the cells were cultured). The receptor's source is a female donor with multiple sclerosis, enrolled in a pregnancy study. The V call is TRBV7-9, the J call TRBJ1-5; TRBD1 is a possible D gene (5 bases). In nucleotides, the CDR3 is TGTGCCAGCAGCCCCGGGACCCATCAGCCCCAGCATTTT. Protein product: CASSPGTHQPQHF.